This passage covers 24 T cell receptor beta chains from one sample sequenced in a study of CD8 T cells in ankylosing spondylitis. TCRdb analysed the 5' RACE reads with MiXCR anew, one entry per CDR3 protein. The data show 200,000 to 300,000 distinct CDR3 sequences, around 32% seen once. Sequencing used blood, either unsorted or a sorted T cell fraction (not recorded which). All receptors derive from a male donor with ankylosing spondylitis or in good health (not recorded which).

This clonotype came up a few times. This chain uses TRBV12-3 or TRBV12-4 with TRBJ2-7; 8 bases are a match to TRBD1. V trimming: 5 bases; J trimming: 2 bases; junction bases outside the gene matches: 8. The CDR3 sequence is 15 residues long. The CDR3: CASSLKTGETYEQYF. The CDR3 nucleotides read TGTGCCAGCAGTCTTAAGACAGGGGAAACCTACGAGCAGTACTTC.

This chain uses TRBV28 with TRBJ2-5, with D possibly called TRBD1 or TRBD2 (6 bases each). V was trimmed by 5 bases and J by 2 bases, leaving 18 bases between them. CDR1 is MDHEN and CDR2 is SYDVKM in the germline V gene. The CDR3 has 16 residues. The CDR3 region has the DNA TGTGCCAGCAGTGATCTAGGGGGGCTGCTTCAAGAGACCCAGTACTTC. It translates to CASSDLGGLLQETQYF.

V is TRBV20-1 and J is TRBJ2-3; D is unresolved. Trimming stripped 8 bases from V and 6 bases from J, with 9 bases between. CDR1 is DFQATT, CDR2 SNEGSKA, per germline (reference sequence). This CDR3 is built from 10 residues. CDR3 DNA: TGCAGTCCGACGTCCGATACGCAGTATTTT. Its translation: CSPTSDTQYF.

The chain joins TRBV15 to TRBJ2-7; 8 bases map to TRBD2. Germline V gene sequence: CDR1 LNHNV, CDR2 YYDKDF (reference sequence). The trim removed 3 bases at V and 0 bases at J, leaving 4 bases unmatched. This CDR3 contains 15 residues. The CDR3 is CATSSERGSSYEQYF. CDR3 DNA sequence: TGTGCCACCAGCAGCGAGCGGGGGAGCTCCTACGAGCAGTACTTC.

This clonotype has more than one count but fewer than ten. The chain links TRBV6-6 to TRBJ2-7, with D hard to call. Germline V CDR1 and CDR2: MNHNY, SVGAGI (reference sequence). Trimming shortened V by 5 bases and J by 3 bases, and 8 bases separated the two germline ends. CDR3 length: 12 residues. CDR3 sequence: CASSPQIYEQYF. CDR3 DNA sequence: TGTGCCAGCAGTCCCCAAATCTACGAGCAGTACTTC.

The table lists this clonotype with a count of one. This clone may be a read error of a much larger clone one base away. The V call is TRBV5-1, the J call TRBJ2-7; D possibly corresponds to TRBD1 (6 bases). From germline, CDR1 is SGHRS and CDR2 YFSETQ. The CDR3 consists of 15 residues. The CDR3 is CANSWGRGEGSEQYF. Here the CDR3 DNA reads TGCGCCAACAGCTGGGGCAGGGGAGAAGGAAGCGAGCAGTACTTC.

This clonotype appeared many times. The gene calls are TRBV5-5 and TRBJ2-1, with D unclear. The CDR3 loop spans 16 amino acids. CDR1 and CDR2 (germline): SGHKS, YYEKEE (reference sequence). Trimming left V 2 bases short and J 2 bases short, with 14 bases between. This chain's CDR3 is CASSLALELTYNEQFF. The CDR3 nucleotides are TGTGCCAGCAGCTTAGCGTTGGAACTGACCTACAATGAGCAGTTCTTC.

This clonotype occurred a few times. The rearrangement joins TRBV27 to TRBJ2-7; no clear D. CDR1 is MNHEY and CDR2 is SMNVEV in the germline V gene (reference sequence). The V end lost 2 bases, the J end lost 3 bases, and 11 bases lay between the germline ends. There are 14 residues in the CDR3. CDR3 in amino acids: CASSLKRLNYEQYF. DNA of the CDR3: TGTGCCAGCAGTTTAAAGCGACTCAACTACGAGCAGTACTTC.

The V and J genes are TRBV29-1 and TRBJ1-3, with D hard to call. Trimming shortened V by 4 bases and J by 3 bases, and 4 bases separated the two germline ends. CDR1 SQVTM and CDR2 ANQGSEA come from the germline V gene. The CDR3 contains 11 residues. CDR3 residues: CSVANGNTIYF. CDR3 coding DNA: TGCAGCGTTGCCAATGGAAACACCATATATTTT.

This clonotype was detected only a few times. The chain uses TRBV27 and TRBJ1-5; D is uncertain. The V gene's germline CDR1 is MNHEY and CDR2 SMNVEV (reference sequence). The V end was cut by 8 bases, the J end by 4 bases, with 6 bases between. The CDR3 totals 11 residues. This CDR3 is CASQINQPQHF. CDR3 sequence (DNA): TGTGCCAGCCAAATAAATCAGCCCCAGCATTTT.

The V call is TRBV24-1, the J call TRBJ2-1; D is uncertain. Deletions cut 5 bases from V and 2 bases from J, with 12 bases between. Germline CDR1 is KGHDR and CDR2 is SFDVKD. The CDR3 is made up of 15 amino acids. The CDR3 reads CATSGGFPAYNEQFF. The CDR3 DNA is TGTGCCACCAGTGGTGGCTTTCCAGCCTACAATGAGCAGTTCTTC.

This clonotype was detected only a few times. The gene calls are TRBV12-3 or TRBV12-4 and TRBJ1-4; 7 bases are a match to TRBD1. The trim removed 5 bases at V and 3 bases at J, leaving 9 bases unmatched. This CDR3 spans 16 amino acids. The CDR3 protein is CASSPTGYGPNEKLFF. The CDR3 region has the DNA TGTGCCAGCAGTCCGACAGGGTACGGGCCTAATGAAAAACTGTTTTTT.

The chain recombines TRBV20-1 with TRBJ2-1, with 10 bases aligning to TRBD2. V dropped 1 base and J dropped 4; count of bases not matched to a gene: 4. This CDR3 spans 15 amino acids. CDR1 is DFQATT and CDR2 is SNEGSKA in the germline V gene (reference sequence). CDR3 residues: CSARVLAGWYNEQFF. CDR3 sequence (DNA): TGCAGTGCTAGAGTACTAGCGGGGTGGTACAATGAGCAGTTCTTC.

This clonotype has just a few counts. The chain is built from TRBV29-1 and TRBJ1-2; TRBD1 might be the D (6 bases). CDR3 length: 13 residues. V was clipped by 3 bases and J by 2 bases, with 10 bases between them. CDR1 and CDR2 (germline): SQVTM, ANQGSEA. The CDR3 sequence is CSVEGQLNYGYTF. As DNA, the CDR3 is TGCAGCGTTGAGGGACAATTGAACTATGGCTACACCTTC.

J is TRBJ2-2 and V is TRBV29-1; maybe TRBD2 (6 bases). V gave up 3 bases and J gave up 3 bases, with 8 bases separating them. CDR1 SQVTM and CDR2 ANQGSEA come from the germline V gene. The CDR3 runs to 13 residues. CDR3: CSVDRRDTGELFF. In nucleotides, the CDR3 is TGCAGCGTTGACAGGAGGGACACCGGGGAGCTGTTTTTT.

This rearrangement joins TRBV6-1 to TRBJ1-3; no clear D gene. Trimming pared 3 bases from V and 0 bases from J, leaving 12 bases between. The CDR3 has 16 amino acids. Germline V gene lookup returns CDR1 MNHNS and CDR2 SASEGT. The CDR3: CASSDKAAYSGNTIYF. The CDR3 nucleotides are TGTGCCAGCAGTGACAAAGCCGCTTACTCTGGAAACACCATATATTTT.

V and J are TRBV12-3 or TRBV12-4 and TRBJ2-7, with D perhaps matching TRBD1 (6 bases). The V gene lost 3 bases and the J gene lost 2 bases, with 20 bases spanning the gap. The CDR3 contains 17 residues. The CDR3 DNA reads TGTGCCAGCAGTTTGGGACAAGTTGGACAAAGACCCTACGAGCAGTACTTC. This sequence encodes CASSLGQVGQRPYEQYF.

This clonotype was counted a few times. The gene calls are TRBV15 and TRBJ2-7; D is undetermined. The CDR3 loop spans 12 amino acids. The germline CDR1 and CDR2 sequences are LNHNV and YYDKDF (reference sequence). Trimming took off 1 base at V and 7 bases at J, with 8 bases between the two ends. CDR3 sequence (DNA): TGTGCCACCAGCAGAGCGCTGGGGGAGCAGTACTTC. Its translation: CATSRALGEQYF.

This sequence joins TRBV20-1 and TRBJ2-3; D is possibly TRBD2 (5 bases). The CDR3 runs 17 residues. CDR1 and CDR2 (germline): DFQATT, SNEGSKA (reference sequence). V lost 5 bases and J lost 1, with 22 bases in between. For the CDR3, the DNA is TGCAGTGCTTGGACTCCGCTCCAGATCCGCGGCACAGATACGCAGTATTTT. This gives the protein CSAWTPLQIRGTDTQYF.

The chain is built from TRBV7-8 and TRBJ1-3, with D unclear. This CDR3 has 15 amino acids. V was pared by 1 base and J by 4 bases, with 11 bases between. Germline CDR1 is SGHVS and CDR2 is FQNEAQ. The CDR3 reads CASSLVGGIGNTIYF. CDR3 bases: TGTGCCAGCAGCTTAGTGGGAGGGATCGGAAACACCATATATTTT.

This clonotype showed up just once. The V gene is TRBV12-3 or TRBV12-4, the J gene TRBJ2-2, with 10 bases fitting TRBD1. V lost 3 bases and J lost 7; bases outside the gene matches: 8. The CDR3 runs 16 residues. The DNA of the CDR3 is TGTGCCAGCAGTTTCCTGACAGGGGGCAAAAACGGGGAGCTGTTTTTT. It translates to CASSFLTGGKNGELFF.

Written as DNA, the CDR3 is TGTGCCATCAGTGAAAGGCAGGGGCCCATCGATGAGCAGTTCTTC. Protein sequence: CAISERQGPIDEQFF. The V call is TRBV10-3, the J call TRBJ2-1, with D possibly being TRBD1 (6 bases). Germline V gives CDR1 ENHRY, CDR2 SYGVKD. The CDR3 contains 15 residues. Trimming stripped 3 bases from V and 8 bases from J, with 17 bases between.

CDR3 bases: TGCGCCAGCAGCTTTGCCGGGAGCAATGAGCAGTTCTTC. Its translation: CASSFAGSNEQFF. The chain couples TRBV5-1 to TRBJ2-1, with a possible D match to TRBD2 (6 bases). Trimming pared 2 bases from V and 6 bases from J, leaving 9 bases between. Germline V gene lookup returns CDR1 SGHRS and CDR2 YFSETQ. The CDR3 is 13 amino acids.

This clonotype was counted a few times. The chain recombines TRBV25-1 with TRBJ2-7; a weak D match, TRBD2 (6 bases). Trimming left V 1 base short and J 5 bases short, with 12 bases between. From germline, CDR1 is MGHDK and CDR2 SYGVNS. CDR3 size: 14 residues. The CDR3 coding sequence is TGTGCCAGCAGTGAATCTCCGGAGGGCGACGAGCAGTACTTC. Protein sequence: CASSESPEGDEQYF.